The rows below give T cell receptor beta chains drawn from one sample of a study of blood T cell repertoires in COVID-19. Only in-frame clones appear in the TCRdb table, and some are missing; sequencing was by immunoSEQ multiplex PCR. In the table there are approximately 400,000 clones, roughly 91% of which are singletons. Sequenced material: PBMCs or T cells enriched from blood (not recorded which). The receptors were sampled from a young woman who had recovered from COVID-19. The conserved cysteine and the conserved F or W are not part of the CDR3 here.

V,length,J,CDR3
TRBV2,13,TRBJ1-5,ASSLDSGGGQPQH
TRBV2,13,TRBJ1-2,ASSEALAGGDGYT
TRBV10-3,15,TRBJ2-1,AIRSTGTGNSVNEQF
TRBV2,14,TRBJ2-7,ASSEADIGLPYEQY
TRBV25-1,11,TRBJ1-1,ASAGTLNTEAF
TRBV5-1,13,TRBJ2-7,ASSVTSGDYYEQY
TRBV27,14,TRBJ1-2,ASHRDRGSNAYGYT
TRBV25-1,14,TRBJ2-5,ASSDTSGGNQETQY
TRBV3-1/TRBV3-2,15,TRBJ2-2,ASSQDGLAGGSGELF
TRBV9,12,TRBJ1-2,ASRGEGQHYGYT
TRBV6-5,12,TRBJ2-7,ASSYSSGPYEQY
TRBV6-5,13,TRBJ1-1,ASTITRGKNTEAF
TRBV9,13,TRBJ2-2,ASSVAVAGSGELF
TRBV5-5,13,TRBJ1-4,ASSLGGLGGEKLF
TRBV4-3,15,TRBJ1-6,ASSQETDSSYNSPLH
TRBV7-9,12,TRBJ2-3,ASSRAGHTDTQY
TRBV25-1,11,TRBJ1-1,ASIPNSNTEAF
TRBV25-1,13,TRBJ2-7,ASSEFGTGRHEQY
TRBV7-9,14,TRBJ1-1,ASSSLSRGRNTEAF
TRBV11-1,15,TRBJ2-5,ASSLAMISGMQETQY
TRBV7-2,13,TRBJ2-3,ASSFRARGTDTQY
TRBV5-1,13,TRBJ1-6,ASSFSGTGGSPLH
TRBV2,12,TRBJ1-2,ASSTGTSNYGYT
TRBV20-1,9,TRBJ1-2,SAPEERGYT
TRBV7-9,13,TRBJ1-2,ASSLTGQGTYGYT
TRBV28,8,TRBJ1-2,ASSRGGYT
TRBV4-3,12,TRBJ2-7,ASSQGLSSYEQY
TRBV9,11,TRBJ2-7,ASSVGASYEQY
TRBV2,9,TRBJ1-2,ASSDLYGYT
TRBV5-4,9,TRBJ2-5,AEGRGETQY